Listed here are 5 T cell receptor beta chains from one sample, sequenced in a study of T cell responses to AZD1222 COVID-19 vaccine. The protocol was immunoSEQ multiplex PCR, while the TCRdb copy is restricted to in-frame clones and leaves out a portion. The sample holds around 120,000 clones, roughly 91% seen once. The sequencing used peripheral blood, collected 28 days after the second AZD1222 dose. These TCRs come from an adult who received the AZD1222 COVID-19 vaccine.

This clone was picked up a small number of times. V usage is TRBV23-1 and J usage is TRBJ1-2, with D tentatively TRBD1 (6 bases). TRBV23-1 is sorted into the ORF group, with uncertain function. Trimming left V 2 bases short and J 0 bases short, with 10 bases between. The length of the CDR3 is 15 residues. The DNA of the CDR3 is TGCGCCAGCAGTCAAAGGACAGCTTCTAACTATGGCTACACCTTC. Translating it yields CASSQRTASNYGYTF.

V gene TRBV21-1 combines with J gene TRBJ1-2; the DNA was not used to check the table's D call, TRBD1. TRBV21-1 is recorded as a pseudogene. The CDR3 has 14 residues. CDR3 sequence: CASSPRDRRYGYTF. The CDR3 bases are TGTGCCAGCAGCCCCCGGGACAGGCGCTATGGCTACACCTTC.

The V and J genes are TRBV7-2 and TRBJ1-6; D is ambiguous. The ends were cut back, 1 base at V and 7 bases at J, with 11 bases in the middle. This CDR3 has 15 amino acids. Per the germline V gene, CDR1 is SGHTA and CDR2 is FQGNSA. The CDR3 sequence: CASSLEVRENSPLHF. The CDR3 DNA is TGTGCCAGCAGCTTAGAGGTCCGGGAGAATTCACCCCTCCACTTT.

This clone was picked up one time. V usage is TRBV6-4 and J usage is TRBJ2-2; D unclear. V was pared by 4 bases and J by 5 bases, with 17 bases between. The CDR3 contains 16 residues. Germline V gene data show CDR1 as MRHNA and CDR2 as SNTAGT. CDR3 residues: CASSASVAGRTGELFF. CDR3 DNA sequence: TGTGCCAGCAGTGCTTCGGTGGCAGGAAGGACCGGGGAGCTGTTTTTT.

The chain employs TRBV7-2 and TRBJ2-7; 10 nucleotides agree with TRBD1. This CDR3 has 14 amino acids. CDR1 and CDR2 from the germline V gene are SGHTA and FQGNSA. V dropped 5 bases and J dropped 3; count of bases not matched to a gene: 4. CDR3 amino acids: CASSPRTGGYEQYF. Here the CDR3 DNA reads TGTGCCAGCAGCCCCCGGACAGGGGGCTACGAGCAGTACTTC.